Below are 25 T cell receptor beta chains sequenced from a single sample in a study of blood T cells in healthy people across ages. Combining a sample-barcoded 5' primer with a J-beta primer mix, a second PCR ran for roughly 6 to 12 cycles. TCRdb fed the 5' RACE reads into MiXCR, producing one record per CDR3 protein. The sample lists 500,000 to 600,000 distinct CDR3 sequences, roughly a quarter occurring once. Sequences were obtained from blood. The receptors here all came from a woman in her seventies in good health.

This rearrangement joins TRBV6-2 or TRBV6-3 to TRBJ2-4, with D perhaps TRBD2 (6 bases). V lost 5 bases and J lost 2, with 16 bases in between. Per germline, CDR1 MNHEY and CDR2 SVGEGT. The CDR3 sequence is 16 residues long. The CDR3 nucleotides read TGTGCCAGCAGTGACTTAATGGCGGGGTCCAAAAACATTCAGTACTTC. Translated: CASSDLMAGSKNIQYF.

V usage is TRBV6-2 or TRBV6-3 and J usage is TRBJ2-7; TRBD2 agrees at 9 bases. The junction had 9 bases not matched to a gene; V was cut back by 4 bases and J by 5 bases. The CDR3 runs 15 residues. The germline CDR1 and CDR2 sequences are MNHEY and SVGEGT. The CDR3 nucleotides read TGTGCCAGCAGTTTCCCGAAGACTAGCGGCAACGAGCAGTACTTC. Translating it yields CASSFPKTSGNEQYF.

The V and J genes are TRBV20-1 and TRBJ2-3; D might be TRBD2 (6 bases). The V and J ends lost 6 bases and 4 bases respectively, with 17 bases between them. Germline CDR1 and CDR2: DFQATT and SNEGSKA (reference sequence). This CDR3 has 14 amino acids. The CDR3 nucleotides read TGCAGTGCCGAGCCGGGGGTTAGTGCAGATACGCAGTATTTT. Translation: CSAEPGVSADTQYF.

A note on this clonotype: The germline gene is not matched at one end of the junction; a read error may be the cause. The chain carries TRBV20-1 and TRBJ2-5; a possible D gene is TRBD2 (6 bases). In germline, CDR1 is DFQATT, CDR2 SNEGSKA (reference sequence). This CDR3 is built from 16 residues. CDR3 nucleotides: TGCAGTGCTAGAGATCCAAGACTAGGACCCCGCAATGTTGAGTTCTTC. Protein sequence: CSARDPRLGPRNVEFF.

The chain joins TRBV20-1 to TRBJ2-3, with D possibly being TRBD1 (6 bases). CDR3 size: 15 residues. Germline V gene lookup returns CDR1 DFQATT and CDR2 SNEGSKA (reference sequence). Trimming stripped 4 bases from V and 6 bases from J, with 20 bases between. The DNA for the CDR3 is TGCAGTGCTAAAGGCCCCAGGGGAGCAGAGGATACGCAGTATTTT. Protein sequence: CSAKGPRGAEDTQYF.

This clonotype appeared many times. The CDR3 sequence: CASSQVSGGNHYEQYF. The CDR3 DNA follows: TGTGCCAGCAGCCAAGTTAGTGGAGGAAATCACTACGAGCAGTACTTC. V is TRBV4-2 and J is TRBJ2-7, with D maybe TRBD2 (5 bases). V dropped 1 base and J dropped 3 bases, with 16 bases sitting between them. The germline V gene encodes CDR1 LGHNA and CDR2 YNFKEQ. The CDR3 covers 16 residues.

This chain connects TRBV30 to TRBJ2-3; TRBD2 might be the D (7 bases). The CDR3 sequence is 14 residues long. CDR1 and CDR2 from the germline V gene are GTSNPN and SVGIG (reference sequence). CDR3 nucleotides: TGTGCGGGGGGGCCAGGACGAAGAACAGATACGCAGTATTTT. It encodes CAGGPGRRTDTQYF. Complete variable domain (other parts from reference TRBV30 and TRBJ2-3): SQTIHQWPATLVQPVGSPLSLECTVEGTSNPNLYWYRQAAGRGLQLLFYSVGIGQISSEVPQNLSASRPQDRQFILSSKKLLLSDSGFYLCAGGPGRRTDTQYFGPGTRLTVL.

V is TRBV19 and J is TRBJ2-7; maybe TRBD1 (6 bases). The germline V gene has CDR1 LNHDA and CDR2 SQIVND (reference sequence). Trimming took 7 bases from V and 2 from J, leaving 18 bases between them. This CDR3 region has 15 residues. This CDR3 reads CASTTSTGHPYEQYF. Here the CDR3 DNA reads TGTGCCAGTACCACCTCCACGGGACACCCCTACGAGCAGTACTTC. The whole variable domain, filled in from reference TRBV19 and TRBJ2-7, reads DGGITQSPKYLFRKEGQNVTLSCEQNLNHDAMYWYRQDPGQGLRLIYYSQIVNDFQKGDIAEGYSVSREKKESFPLTVTSAQKNPTAFYLCASTTSTGHPYEQYFGPGTRLTVT.

This clonotype was found a few times. CDR3 DNA: TGCGCCACCAAGATTGAAGGGGAGGCTGAAGCTTTCTTT. Translating gives CATKIEGEAEAFF. The chain is built from TRBV5-1 and TRBJ1-1; a weak D match, TRBD1 (5 bases). CDR3 length: 13 residues. Trimming took 9 bases from V and 6 from J, leaving 18 bases between them. The germline V gene has CDR1 SGHRS and CDR2 YFSETQ.

This clonotype appeared a single time. The chain combines TRBV6-6 with TRBJ2-7; tentative D call: TRBD2 (6 bases). The CDR3 runs 16 residues. Germline V gives CDR1 MNHNY, CDR2 SVGAGI (reference sequence). Trimming removed 4 bases from V and 0 bases from J, with 16 bases in between. The CDR3 protein is CASSSGDGVGSYEQYF. Written as DNA, the CDR3 is TGTGCCAGCAGTTCGGGGGATGGGGTAGGCTCCTACGAGCAGTACTTC.

The chain joins TRBV6-6 to TRBJ1-1; weak D call: TRBD1 (6 bases). CDR1 is MNHNY and CDR2 is SVGAGI in the germline V gene (reference sequence). V dropped 8 bases and J dropped 1 base, with 17 bases sitting between them. This CDR3 has 15 residues. For the CDR3, the DNA is TGTGCCAGCGAGAATCGGGGACACACGAACACTGAAGCTTTCTTT. Its translation: CASENRGHTNTEAFF.

This clonotype was picked up a small number of times. The gene calls are TRBV7-6 and TRBJ2-5, with 11 bases identical to TRBD2. Trimming at V came to 5 bases and at J to 0 bases, leaving 8 bases not matched to a gene. CDR1 and CDR2 from the germline V gene are SGHVS and FNYEAQ. This CDR3 is 17 amino acids long. The CDR3 region has the DNA TGTGCCAGCAGCCGAACCGCTAGCGGGGGGAACCAAGAGACCCAGTACTTC. This codes for CASSRTASGGNQETQYF.

Of note for this clonotype: Compared with germline, one end of the junction differs, possibly owing to a read error. The gene calls are TRBV11-2 and TRBJ2-1; D is ambiguous. The CDR3 consists of 13 residues. Germline V gene data show CDR1 as SGHAT and CDR2 as FQNNGV. CDR3 DNA: TGTGCCGGCAGCTCCTGGCCCATCAATGAGCAGTTCTTC. This codes for CAGSSWPINEQFF.

This clonotype appeared a few times. V gene TRBV4-3 combines with J gene TRBJ1-6; the match to TRBD1 covers 10 bases. Losses at the gene ends were 1 base for V and 9 bases for J; bases not matched to a gene: 6. CDR3 size: 16 residues. Germline V CDR1 and CDR2: LGHNA, YSLEER. CDR3 loop: CASSQVSGTGASPLHF. The CDR3 nucleotides read TGCGCCAGCAGCCAAGTGTCGGGGACAGGGGCTTCACCCCTCCACTTT.

This clonotype has just a few counts. The V call is TRBV3-1, the J call TRBJ1-4; D remains ambiguous. Trimming left V 1 base short and J 4 bases short, with 7 bases between. CDR3 length: 14 amino acids. Germline CDR1 is LGHDT and CDR2 is YNNKEL (reference sequence). CDR3 sequence: CASSQGGINEKLFF. Here the CDR3 DNA reads TGTGCCAGCAGCCAAGGGGGTATTAATGAAAAACTGTTTTTT.

The chain has TRBV28 and TRBJ1-1; D ambiguous. V lost 7 bases and J lost 7, with 19 bases in between. This CDR3 is built from 14 residues. CDR1 is MDHEN, CDR2 SYDVKM, per germline. In DNA form, the CDR3 reads TGTGCCAGCACCCCGCTAGGGCAAGAGGGTGAAGCTTTCTTT. The encoded protein is CASTPLGQEGEAFF.

The chain has TRBV18 and TRBJ1-1; perhaps TRBD1 as D (6 bases). The V gene lost 6 bases and the J gene lost 0 bases, with 17 bases spanning the gap. The germline V gene has CDR1 KGHSH and CDR2 LQKENI. The CDR3 is made up of 16 amino acids. The CDR3 region is CASSPRPQGMNTEAFF. The DNA for the CDR3 is TGTGCCAGCTCCCCCCGGCCACAGGGCATGAACACTGAAGCTTTCTTT.

This chain connects TRBV28 to TRBJ1-2; 9 nucleotides match TRBD1. The ends lost 6 bases at V and 5 bases at J; junction bases unmatched: 10. Germline CDR1 is MDHEN and CDR2 is SYDVKM. The CDR3 totals 15 residues. The CDR3 DNA sequence: TGTGCCAGCAGGGGGAAGGGACAGGGTTTGTATGGCTACACCTTC. Translated, it gives CASRGKGQGLYGYTF.

This clonotype showed up just a few times. The V and J genes are TRBV6-5 and TRBJ1-4; TRBD1 matches 9 bases. The germline gives CDR1 MNHEY, CDR2 SVGAGI. The CDR3 runs to 15 residues. The V gene end was trimmed by 9 bases and the J gene end by 8 bases; junction bases not matched to a gene: 13. CDR3 DNA sequence: TGTGCCAGTGCTCCAACCGGGACAGGGAGGGAAAAACTGTTTTTT. It translates to CASAPTGTGREKLFF.

V usage is TRBV20-1 and J usage is TRBJ2-7; 13 bases match TRBD2. The V gene end was trimmed by 0 bases and the J gene end by 7 bases; junction bases not matched to a gene: 6. This CDR3 is built from 15 residues. Germline V gives CDR1 DFQATT, CDR2 SNEGSKA (reference sequence). In nucleotides, the CDR3 is TGCAGTGCTAGAGATTCGGGACTAGCGGGGCCGGAGCAGTACTTC. Translated, it gives CSARDSGLAGPEQYF.

This clonotype appeared a few times. The chain is built from TRBV20-1 and TRBJ1-2, with a possible D match to TRBD1 (6 bases). Between the trimmed V and J ends, which lost 5 bases and 4 bases, there was a span of 17 bases. The length of the CDR3 is 14 residues. The germline gives CDR1 DFQATT, CDR2 SNEGSKA (reference sequence). The CDR3 is CSAPIGGPGYGYTF. The CDR3 DNA reads TGCAGTGCTCCTATTGGGGGGCCCGGCTATGGCTACACCTTC.

This clonotype was counted a few times. The J gene is TRBJ2-5, the V gene TRBV7-2, with TRBD2 identical over 7 bases. Near its end, the DNA agrees better with TRBJ2-1, so the J call may be wrong. The CDR3 totals 14 residues. CDR1 is SGHTA and CDR2 is FQGNSA in the germline V gene. CDR3 residues: CASSQRLAGYEQFF. For the CDR3, the DNA is TGTGCCAGCAGCCAGAGACTAGCTGGGTATGAGCAGTTCTTC.

The chain carries TRBV7-2 and TRBJ1-1; TRBD1 might be the D (6 bases). Germline CDR1 SGHTA, CDR2 FQGNSA. V dropped 11 bases and J dropped 0 bases, with 16 bases sitting between them. The length of the CDR3 is 14 residues. The CDR3 coding sequence is TGTGCCTCCCAGAGGGACATTATGAACACTGAAGCTTTCTTT. Its translation is CASQRDIMNTEAFF.

The CDR3 sequence is CASSTDRAQPQHF. The CDR3 coding sequence is TGTGCCAGCAGCACCGACAGGGCGCAGCCCCAGCATTTT. The V call is TRBV7-2, the J call TRBJ1-5; 7 bases are shared with TRBD1. Germline assignment: CDR1 SGHTA and CDR2 FQGNSA. This CDR3 is built from 13 residues. V lost 5 bases to trimming and J lost 7 bases; unmatched junction nucleotides: 5. The full variable domain, rest sourced from reference TRBV7-2 and TRBJ1-5, is GAGVSQSPSNKVTEKGKDVELRCDPISGHTALYWYRQSLGQGLEFLIYFQGNSAPDKSGLPSDRFSAERTGGSVSTLTIQRTQQEDSAVYLCASSTDRAQPQHFGDGTRLSIL.

The table lists this clonotype with a few counts. Its ends do not fully match the called genes, so a read error is possible. The chain carries TRBV7-2 and TRBJ2-1; D remains unclear. TRBJ2-7 explains the end of the DNA better; the J call may be wrong. CDR3 length: 14 residues. Germline-derived CDR1 and CDR2 are SGHTA and FQGNSA. The CDR3 spells CASSLATSRYEQYF. The CDR3 DNA sequence: TGCGCCAGCAGCTTAGCTACCTCTCGGTACGAGCAGTACTTC.